This T cell receptor beta chain emerged from a study of cytomegalovirus exposure and HLA in healthy donors (dated by TCRdb to about 2017). For the wider study: In an earlier analysis of 587 of the donors, around 290 Gb of sequence data and 95 million to 130 million unique TCR beta sequences from 150 million to 200 million T cells were reported. About 330 gigabases of sequencing data and tens of millions of unique TCR sequences made up an early release that covered over 550 HLA-typed donors. Among the roughly 400 genotyped donors, 81% belonged to the genetic ancestry cluster associated with self-reported Caucasian donors. The study was designed to test whether signatures of past pathogen exposure could be identified by cataloging public T cell receptors. Using immunosequencing, the study profiled T cell repertoires from fewer than 700 subjects and related those repertoires to cytomegalovirus serostatus. Besides the first cohort of approximately 710 subjects, a separate validation cohort made up of about 120 different subjects was used. The study combined high-throughput TCR immunosequencing, statistical association of individual TCRs with disease status, and machine learning to predict cytomegalovirus infection status. In a later analysis, previously published TCR beta repertoires from more than 500 donors were re-analyzed and high-resolution HLA genotyping was added so that TCR occurrence patterns could be studied. Rather than drawing on any new phenotypic data, the later analysis identified candidate immune exposures from TCR beta sequences and the way those sequences occurred across donors. To decide whether each TCR beta V gene segment behaved as functional or pseudogenic, an earlier analysis of some 540 of the donors relied on high-throughput TCR beta sequencing. Donor age, sex, ethnicity and CMV serostatus were compiled together with the repertoire data. Genome-wide SNP genotypes for about 55% of the 666 donors were used in a later genetic analysis, which treated that subset as a discovery cohort. Every repertoire in the discovery cohort had been generated on one and the same sequencing platform. HLA typing included class I and class II loci at four-digit resolution. Typing coverage varied by locus: roughly 620-630 donors for A, B, C, DRB1 and DQB1; approximately 520 for DQA1; over 600 for DPA1; fewer than 480 for DPB1. A handful of DR-DQ haplotypes were handled as single units for association and clustering because linkage in the cohort was strong. On average, about 200,000 unique TCR beta nucleotide sequences were sequenced per donor among 398 genotyped donors of the cohort, with roughly 19% of those sequences being non-productive.

Comment on this clone: No cognate antigen has been identified for it. No much larger clone exists at a distance of one base, and base qualities are not known.

What the authors observed across the whole study: The presence/absence analyses assumed that sequencing depth was roughly uniform across donors, and that assumption may not be true. In a later analysis, several top co-occurrence clusters were reported to appear linked to parvovirus B19, influenza, CMV and Epstein-Barr virus. Correlated functional status among segregating V segments might reflect linkage disequilibrium, but an unknown experimental factor could not be ruled out. For the cohort, immune exposure information was limited to CMV serostatus. A cluster of highly shared sequence variants was judged likely to be a technical artifact of the sequencing pipeline. V-gene and J-gene trimming of TCR beta chains was associated with a missense DCLRE1C variant in a later genetic analysis, and the association was replicated in an independent cohort. In a later genetic analysis, fewer N-insertions in productive TCRs were reported among donors in an Asian-associated ancestry cluster than the roughly 700-donor mean. The classifier was reported to diagnose cytomegalovirus status with high specificity and sensitivity in both the original cohort and the validation cohort. Because the 87-base-pair reads could not distinguish some IMGT-functional V segments, including TRBV6-2 and TRBV6-3, those segments were excluded. Broadly in line with IMGT annotations, most TCR beta V segments showed up in productive rearrangements about 90% or about 30% of the time in an earlier analysis of approximately 640 of the donors. In this cohort, only TCR beta chains were sequenced, and detectable features were limited by the absence of alpha or paired-chain data. Strong co-occurrence of HLA alleles, especially DR and DQ, made assigning TCR associations to individual alleles difficult. Specific HLA alleles were associated with 15,000 to 20,000 TCR beta sequences at a false discovery rate of 0.05 in a later analysis. In the study, 150 to 200 TCR beta chains were listed as associated with cytomegalovirus. According to a later analysis, TCR association rates differed among HLA loci, with DRB1 alleles showing the most associated TCRs and HLA-C alleles showing the fewest. Because counts were too low, roughly 16 rarely observed V segments, including chromosome 9 orphons, were excluded from the earlier analysis of 500 to 700 of the donors. Most CMV-associated TCR beta chains appeared to be HLA-restricted in a later analysis, and the HLA associations seemed to be driven largely by CMV exposure. In a later analysis, HLA-associated TCR beta chains were found to be more clonally expanded and to have lower generation probabilities than equally common non-associated chains. According to the authors, the approach could potentially be generalized to other disease states and immunological phenotypes. A further reported finding was that TCR beta sequences accurately predicted the HLA-A and HLA-B alleles for most subjects in the first cohort. Because HLA typing was unavailable for some donors at each locus, only the typed subset was used in association tests. Most TCR sequences were seen in very few donors, while some public TCRs were found in many individuals. A few of the identified cytomegalovirus-associated TCR beta chains were confirmed in vitro to be specific for cytomegalovirus antigens.

The library was prepared using the immunoSEQ multiplex PCR assay. The multiplex PCR relied on a mix of 60 forward primers for TCR Vbeta segments and 13 reverse primers for TCR Jbeta segments. The CDR3 region of rearranged TCR beta genes was amplified from genomic DNA by a multiplex PCR assay. The Illumina HiSeq System was used to sequence the amplified TCR beta libraries as 87-base-pair reads. Processing in the source paper ran as follows. In a later analysis, about 80 million unique TCR beta chains were counted across the 690 or so repertoires, and some 10 million of these chains were shared by at least two donors. A nearest-neighbor algorithm error-corrected the raw reads and collapsed the reads into unique sequences, merging closely related sequences to remove PCR and sequencing errors. CDR3 sequences were aligned to IMGT reference sequences to assign V, D and J gene segments. For a sequence to be retained, a match of at least six nucleotides to both a V gene segment and a J gene segment was required. A rearrangement counted as productive if the CDR3 had no stop codons and remained in frame with V and J, and every other rearrangement counted as non-productive. CDR3 was defined by IMGT convention, running from the second conserved V-encoded cysteine to the conserved J-encoded phenylalanine. In an earlier analysis of some 550 of the donors, sequences lacking an unambiguous match to a single V gene segment were excluded. In an earlier analysis of a few hundred of the donors, a V segment was called functional when productive rearrangements were above 56.7%, and segregating when the standard deviation between donors exceeded 5%. A statistical classification framework was developed to diagnose cytomegalovirus status using the catalog of TCR beta chain sequences. A later analysis assigned V and J genes by comparing TCR nucleotide sequences with IMGT/GENE-DB human TR gene sequences. The TCRdist pipeline was used in a later analysis to assign CDR3 sequences and most-parsimonious VDJ recombination scenarios. In a later analysis, every TCR beta chain was defined by the combination of its CDR3 amino acid sequence and its V-gene family, and reads without a unique V-gene family were dropped. A later analysis removed several hundred highly shared, low-generation-probability nucleotide sequences to deal with suspected cross-contamination and a sequencing artifact. In a later analysis, a clonal expansion index for each public chain was calculated from normalized within-repertoire ranks of inferred template counts. In a later analysis, generation probabilities were computed using a VDJ recombination model fitted to out-of-frame rearrangements, and the results were checked against IGoR. Hypergeometric tests were used in a later analysis to score TCR-TCR, TCR-HLA and TCR-CMV co-occurrence, with a repertoire-size bias correction applied to the TCR pairs. False discovery rates were estimated in a later analysis by permuting HLA or CMV assignments 20 times. In a later analysis, co-occurring TCRs were grouped using DBSCAN, and TCRdist sequence similarity was added for clustering within HLA-allele-positive subsets. Repertoires with fewer than 30,000 or more than 120,000 public chains, plus five repertoires with anomalous nucleotide sharing, were excluded from co-occurrence clustering. Drawn from immuneACCESS, this table holds only the in-frame rearrangements with V and J called that TCRdb kept. Clones are partly lost; checked studies trace under half to an unresolved V gene and leave the rest unexplained. The V and J calls and clone size come from that table; D and trimming were worked out from the DNA. The sample has 110,000 or so clones on record, 70% to 80% of them singletons. In total, the top ten clones hold 10% to 15% of the sample.

The junction shows trimming of 3 bases on V and 1 base on J, and the gene matches do not reach 6 bases of it. The CDR3 contains 16 residues, cysteine and phenylalanine counted. Just CDR3 DNA is preserved here, 48 bases in frame from base 1. CDR1 and CDR2, looked up from the germline V gene (reference sequence), are GTSNPN and SVGIG. The cohort comprised some 730 healthy bone marrow donors. At the time of sampling, all cohort members were nominally healthy, though unrecorded immune exposures were likely present. The donor was CMV seropositive and was included in the group of some 290 seropositive cohort members. Every donor gave a peripheral blood sample, and the peripheral blood mononuclear cells from that sample were used for TCR beta sequencing. Genomic DNA extraction from the blood cell samples was performed with the Qiagen DNeasy Blood Extraction Kit.

Sequenced input: PBMCs. The chain uses TRBV30 and TRBJ2-3, with 11 bases matching TRBD2. The receptor was derived from a woman in her thirties or forties in good health and CMV-seropositive. The nucleotide sequence is TGTGCCTGGAGACTAGCGGGGGTTTGGGGCACAGATACGCAGTATTTT. Translated, it gives CAWRLAGVWGTDTQYF.